This is a list of T cell receptor beta chains from one sample in a study of T cells in Graves' hyperthyroidism and ophthalmopathy. MiXCR, applied by TCRdb to the multiplex PCR reads, yields one record per CDR3 protein. The sample has about 400,000 distinct CDR3 sequences; about an eighth are singletons. Specimen: blood. The receptors shown here come from a man aged 45-65 years with Graves' ophthalmopathy. The conserved cysteine and the conserved F or W are not part of the CDR3 here. Clone size, where shown, is once, few, many, or a class for clones that have expanded.

V gene,J gene,clone size,CDR3 protein
TRBV3-1,TRBJ2-1,many,ASSQGNEQF
TRBV28,TRBJ2-7,NA,ASGIPSGSLREQY
TRBV20-1,TRBJ2-1,many,SASTSSGRVYNEQF
TRBV27,TRBJ2-1,NA,ASSQTLWDEQF
TRBV18,TRBJ2-3,many,ASSPSTLGTDTQY
TRBV29-1,TRBJ1-2,NA,SVDPAGQKNYGYT
TRBV30,TRBJ1-1,many,AWSVQGYYTEAF
TRBV20-1,TRBJ2-1,NA,SARDPASGSYEQF
TRBV2,TRBJ2-5,NA,ASGRTGGSKTQY
TRBV7-9,TRBJ2-5,many,ASRDRGRSETQY
TRBV11-2,TRBJ2-7,many,ASSPGQKKPYEQY
TRBV12-3/TRBV12-4,TRBJ1-1,NA,ASILGWGGLEAF
TRBV5-1,TRBJ2-1,few,ASSSGLAGPNNEQF
TRBV6-1,TRBJ2-7,many,ASSPRTVGYEQY
TRBV28,TRBJ1-6,many,ASSLSELMGSPLH
TRBV7-9,TRBJ1-4,NA,ASSPNLVGGRNEKLF
TRBV7-8,TRBJ2-3,NA,ASSLAPGLAGGLTASTDTQY
TRBV20-1,TRBJ2-3,many,SAGELGSTDTQY
TRBV19,TRBJ1-5,NA,ASSIELQRGYQPQH
TRBV12-3/TRBV12-4,TRBJ1-1,many,ASTPLAGRTEAF